This T cell receptor (beta chain) originates from a study of blood T cell repertoires in COVID-19. Study in general: Both acute and convalescent COVID-19 samples were obtained from the United States, Italy and Spain. The analysed material was cDNA or gDNA that came from T cells, B-cell-depleted T cells, or PBMCs.

As originally analysed: From reference gene primer amplification, estimates of nucleated cell counts were derived. The protocol was immunoSEQ multiplex PCR, while the TCRdb copy is restricted to in-frame clones and leaves out a portion. The DNA gave D and trimming, while V, J and clone size come from that table. The data show some 130,000 clones, roughly nine tenths seen once. The CDR3 is 17 residues long. Germline CDR1 KGHDR, CDR2 SFDVKD. Unmatched junction bases numbered 7, after V lost 2 bases and J lost 6 bases. The gene calls are TRBV24-1 and TRBJ2-1, with 12 bases identical to TRBD2. The specimen sequenced was peripheral blood. The sequence derives from a middle-aged man with active COVID-19. The CDR3 bases are TGTGCCACCAGTGATTCCCAACTAGCGGGAGGCTCCAATGAGCAGTTCTTC. It specifies CATSDSQLAGGSNEQFF.